This passage covers 2 T cell receptor beta chains from one sample sequenced in a study of shared T cell receptors in the human thymus. Sequencing used immunoSEQ multiplex PCR; TCRdb keeps in-frame clones, though not all of them. The sample has 450,000 to 650,000 clones, around three quarters seen once. These data were also reused for a study on human thymus T cells.

The sequencing sample was made of thymocytes. All receptors come from a boy under two years old with a congenital heart defect.

This rearrangement joins TRBV11-2 to TRBJ2-1; 10 bases line up with TRBD2. This CDR3 has 17 amino acids. Unmatched junction bases numbered 13, after V lost 6 bases and J lost 5 bases. Per the germline V gene, CDR1 is SGHAT and CDR2 is FQNNGV. CDR3 nucleotide sequence: TGTGCCAGCAGTCCCACTAGCGGGGCCTCGGCTAACAATGAGCAGTTCTTC. Protein sequence: CASSPTSGASANNEQFF.

This CDR3 reads CASSPTGTEGYEQYF. CDR3 nucleotides: TGTGCCAGCAGCCCGACCGGGACGGAGGGGTACGAGCAGTACTTC. The genes are TRBV5-4 and TRBJ2-7; weak D call: TRBD2 (6 bases). Trimming removed 4 bases from V and 4 bases from J, with 18 bases in between. The CDR3 is made up of 15 amino acids. Germline loops: CDR1 SGHNT, CDR2 YYREEE (reference sequence).